The rows below give T cell receptor beta chains drawn from one sample of a study of T-cell reconstitution after alpha-beta-depleted transplantation in children. TCRdb ran MiXCR on the PCR reads and lists one entry per CDR3 protein. This sample has approximately 640,000 distinct CDR3 sequences, with over 15% found just once. The sequences come from PBMCs from the stem cell graft donor, collected from the stem cell graft. The receptors come from a human donor who donated a stem cell graft to a child with acute myeloid leukemia. Both conserved end residues are trimmed from each CDR3. A D gene is named only where the DNA matches it firmly. The size field is filled for only some rows; it gives once, few, many or a size class.

J gene: TRBJ2-5
clone size: many
V gene: TRBV20-1
D gene: -
CDR3 protein: SASPGQETQY

J gene: TRBJ2-5
clone size: many
V gene: TRBV7-9
D gene: -
CDR3 protein: ASRTVEETQY

J gene: TRBJ2-5
clone size: -
V gene: TRBV12-5
D gene: TRBD1
CDR3 protein: ASGLVLKGGETQY

J gene: TRBJ2-3
clone size: -
V gene: TRBV20-1
D gene: TRBD2
CDR3 protein: SPGRGGTDTQY

J gene: TRBJ1-1
clone size: many
V gene: TRBV20-1
D gene: -
CDR3 protein: SATLSLNTEAF

J gene: TRBJ1-5
clone size: many
V gene: TRBV6-5
D gene: -
CDR3 protein: ASSYGGTGNQPQH

J gene: TRBJ2-5
clone size: few
V gene: TRBV7-8
D gene: TRBD1
CDR3 protein: ASSFTDRDQETQY

J gene: TRBJ2-7
clone size: -
V gene: TRBV6-5
D gene: TRBD1
CDR3 protein: ASSYWTGVFYEQY

J gene: TRBJ2-4
clone size: once
V gene: TRBV27
D gene: TRBD2
CDR3 protein: ASSLSSGGWDIQY

J gene: TRBJ2-1
clone size: few
V gene: TRBV7-2
D gene: TRBD1
CDR3 protein: ASSFDRDRAIYNEQF

J gene: TRBJ2-1
clone size: many
V gene: TRBV7-9
D gene: TRBD2
CDR3 protein: ASSLPAGAYNEQF

J gene: TRBJ2-5
clone size: few
V gene: TRBV7-9
D gene: -
CDR3 protein: ASSLAGAPRETQY

J gene: TRBJ2-3
clone size: many
V gene: TRBV29-1
D gene: TRBD2
CDR3 protein: SVEDRRPGLASRGDTQY

J gene: TRBJ1-6
clone size: many
V gene: TRBV7-6
D gene: TRBD1
CDR3 protein: ASSLDHGTGRNSPLH

J gene: TRBJ2-3
clone size: few
V gene: TRBV12-3/TRBV12-4
D gene: -
CDR3 protein: ASSSLPLPTQY

J gene: TRBJ1-5
clone size: few
V gene: TRBV20-1
D gene: -
CDR3 protein: SARSTKLTVPINQPQH

J gene: TRBJ2-1
clone size: -
V gene: TRBV7-6
D gene: TRBD2
CDR3 protein: ASSGKRGSGGPWNEQF

J gene: TRBJ2-7
clone size: -
V gene: TRBV9
D gene: TRBD2
CDR3 protein: ASSVLAGSSYEQY

J gene: TRBJ2-1
clone size: -
V gene: TRBV6-1
D gene: TRBD2
CDR3 protein: ASSPGGGRLNEQF

J gene: TRBJ2-4
clone size: few
V gene: TRBV12-3/TRBV12-4
D gene: -
CDR3 protein: ASGLLADKNIQY

J gene: TRBJ2-3
clone size: many
V gene: TRBV29-1
D gene: TRBD1
CDR3 protein: SAWTGTSTDTQY

J gene: TRBJ2-1
clone size: many
V gene: TRBV20-1
D gene: -
CDR3 protein: SAPGWEQF

J gene: TRBJ2-1
clone size: many
V gene: TRBV20-1
D gene: TRBD1
CDR3 protein: SAHRQGPTEQF

J gene: TRBJ1-3
clone size: few
V gene: TRBV12-3/TRBV12-4
D gene: -
CDR3 protein: ASRTRKDSSGNTIY

J gene: TRBJ2-5
clone size: -
V gene: TRBV7-8
D gene: -
CDR3 protein: ASSLRASSRTQY